The clone carrying this T cell receptor (beta chain) has a handful of counts. Antigen: not known. V dropped 5 bases and J dropped 0; count of bases not matched to a gene: 4. Germline loops: CDR1 SGHAT, CDR2 FQNNGV. The CDR3 spans 16 residues. The sample belongs to a study of T cell repertoires in cytomegalovirus infection. Whole-study context: Public TCR beta signatures were indicative of both CMV infection and a matching HLA type. Study outcomes and limitations: Frequencies of public TCR beta families were cumulated, and this identified carriers of CMV plus the relevant HLA. Clonotypes of TCR beta that were HLA-C-restricted and CMV-specific dominated the ex vivo response.

TCRdb re-called the reads through MiXCR, storing one row per CDR3 protein. This table has 550,000 to 700,000 distinct CDR3 sequences, around two fifths appearing once. The chain carries TRBV11-2 and TRBJ2-2, with TRBD1 matching 9 bases. The specimen was cultured PBMCs, collected from culture after CMV antigen stimulation. The TCR comes from a human donor in good health (CMV status not recorded). Some clones in this sample may be carry-over from other donors' samples. CDR3 loop: CASSVHRGPNTGELFF. The CDR3 nucleotides read TGTGCCAGCAGCGTTCACAGGGGGCCGAACACCGGGGAGCTGTTTTTT.